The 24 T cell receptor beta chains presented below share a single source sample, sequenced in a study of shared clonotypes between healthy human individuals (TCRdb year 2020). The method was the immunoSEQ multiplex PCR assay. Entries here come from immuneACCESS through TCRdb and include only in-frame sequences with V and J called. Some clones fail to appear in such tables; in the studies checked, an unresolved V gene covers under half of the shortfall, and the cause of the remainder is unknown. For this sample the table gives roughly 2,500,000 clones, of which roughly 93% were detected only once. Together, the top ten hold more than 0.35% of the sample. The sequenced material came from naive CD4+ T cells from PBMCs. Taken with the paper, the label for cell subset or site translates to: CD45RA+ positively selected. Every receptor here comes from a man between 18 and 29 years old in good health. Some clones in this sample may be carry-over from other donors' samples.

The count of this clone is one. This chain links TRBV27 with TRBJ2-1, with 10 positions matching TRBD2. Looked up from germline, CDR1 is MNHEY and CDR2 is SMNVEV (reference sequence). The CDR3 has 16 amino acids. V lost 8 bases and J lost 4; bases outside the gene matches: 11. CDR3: CASVRVSGRIYNEQFF. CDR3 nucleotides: TGTGCCAGCGTGAGGGTTAGCGGGAGGATTTACAATGAGCAGTTCTTC.

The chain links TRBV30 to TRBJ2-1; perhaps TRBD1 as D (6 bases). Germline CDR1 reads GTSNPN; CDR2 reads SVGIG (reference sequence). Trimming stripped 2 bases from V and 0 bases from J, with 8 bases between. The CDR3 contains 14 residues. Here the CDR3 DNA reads TGTGCCTGGAGTTTAGGGGGCTCCTACAATGAGCAGTTCTTC. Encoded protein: CAWSLGGSYNEQFF.

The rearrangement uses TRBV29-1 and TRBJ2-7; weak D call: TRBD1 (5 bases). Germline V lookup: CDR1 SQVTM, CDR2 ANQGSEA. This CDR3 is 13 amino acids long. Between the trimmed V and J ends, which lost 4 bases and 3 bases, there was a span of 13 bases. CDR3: CSVAGRAGYEQYF. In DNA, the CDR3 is TGCAGCGTTGCGGGCAGGGCAGGCTACGAGCAGTACTTC.

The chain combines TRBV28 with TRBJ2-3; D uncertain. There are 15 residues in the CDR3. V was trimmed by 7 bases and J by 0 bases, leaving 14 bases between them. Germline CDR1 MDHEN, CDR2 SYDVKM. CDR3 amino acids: CASTASESSTDTQYF. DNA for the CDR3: TGTGCCAGCACAGCCTCCGAGTCTAGCACAGATACGCAGTATTTT. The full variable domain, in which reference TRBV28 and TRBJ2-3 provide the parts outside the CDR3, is DVKVTQSSRYLVKRTGEKVFLECVQDMDHENMFWYRQDPGLGLRLIYFSYDVKMKEKGDIPEGYSVSREKKERFSLILESASTNQTSMYLCASTASESSTDTQYFGPGTRLTVL.

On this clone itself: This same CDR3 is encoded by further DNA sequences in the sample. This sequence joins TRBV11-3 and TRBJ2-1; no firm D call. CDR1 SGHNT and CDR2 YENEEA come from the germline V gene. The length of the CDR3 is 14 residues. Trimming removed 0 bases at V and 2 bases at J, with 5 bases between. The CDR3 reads CASSLDPTYNEQFF. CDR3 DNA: TGTGCCAGCAGCTTAGATCCTACCTACAATGAGCAGTTCTTC.

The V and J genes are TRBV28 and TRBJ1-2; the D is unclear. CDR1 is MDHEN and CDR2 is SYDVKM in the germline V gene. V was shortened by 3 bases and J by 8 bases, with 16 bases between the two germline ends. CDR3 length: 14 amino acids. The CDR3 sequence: CASSLINPNVGYTF. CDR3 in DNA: TGTGCCAGCAGTTTGATAAATCCTAATGTGGGCTACACCTTC.

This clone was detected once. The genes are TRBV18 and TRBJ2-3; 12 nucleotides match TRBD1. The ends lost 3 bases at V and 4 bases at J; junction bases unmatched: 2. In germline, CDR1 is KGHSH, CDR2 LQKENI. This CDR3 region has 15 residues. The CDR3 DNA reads TGTGCCAGCTCACCGTGGGACAGGGGGCCAGATACGCAGTATTTT. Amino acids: CASSPWDRGPDTQYF.

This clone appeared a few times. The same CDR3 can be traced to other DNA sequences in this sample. CDR3 sequence (DNA): TGCGCCAGCAGCTGGACAGGGGGCACAGATACGCAGTATTTT. Protein product: CASSWTGGTDTQYF. V gene TRBV5-1 combines with J gene TRBJ2-3; the match to TRBD1 covers 9 bases. The trim removed 3 bases at V and 1 base at J, leaving 0 bases unmatched. This CDR3 region has 14 residues. In germline, CDR1 is SGHRS, CDR2 YFSETQ.

As DNA, the CDR3 is TGCGCCAGCAGCCCCCACCCCTCTGGCGGGGGAGGGGCCGGGGAGCTGTTTTTT. Its translation is CASSPHPSGGGGAGELFF. This chain uses TRBV5-1 with TRBJ2-2; 7 bases are a match to TRBD2. The CDR3 is 18 residues long. Per the germline V gene, CDR1 is SGHRS and CDR2 is YFSETQ. V lost 4 bases to trimming and J lost 6 bases; unmatched junction nucleotides: 18.

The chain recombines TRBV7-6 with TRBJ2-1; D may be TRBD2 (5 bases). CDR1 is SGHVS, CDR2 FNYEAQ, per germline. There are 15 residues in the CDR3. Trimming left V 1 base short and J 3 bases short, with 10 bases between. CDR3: CASSLGVGVYNEQFF. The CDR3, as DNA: TGTGCCAGCAGCTTAGGGGTCGGGGTCTACAATGAGCAGTTCTTC.

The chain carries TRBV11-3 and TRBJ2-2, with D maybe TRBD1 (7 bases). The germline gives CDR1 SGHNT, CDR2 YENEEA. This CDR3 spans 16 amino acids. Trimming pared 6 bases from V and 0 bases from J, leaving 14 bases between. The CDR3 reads CASSSGGTANTGELFF. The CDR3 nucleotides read TGTGCCAGCAGTTCCGGAGGGACAGCGAACACCGGGGAGCTGTTTTTT.

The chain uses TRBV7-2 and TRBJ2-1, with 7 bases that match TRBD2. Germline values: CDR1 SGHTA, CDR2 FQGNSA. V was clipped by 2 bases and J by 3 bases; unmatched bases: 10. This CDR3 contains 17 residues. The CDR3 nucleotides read TGTGCCAGCAGCTTAATGCTTTTGACTAGCTTCTACAATGAGCAGTTCTTC. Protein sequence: CASSLMLLTSFYNEQFF.

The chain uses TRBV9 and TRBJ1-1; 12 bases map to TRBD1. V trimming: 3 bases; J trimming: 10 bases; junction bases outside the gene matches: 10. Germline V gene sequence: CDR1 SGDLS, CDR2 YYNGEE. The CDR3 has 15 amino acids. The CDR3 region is CASSGQGTGGRGAFF. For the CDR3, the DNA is TGTGCCAGCAGCGGACAAGGGACAGGGGGCCGGGGAGCTTTCTTT.

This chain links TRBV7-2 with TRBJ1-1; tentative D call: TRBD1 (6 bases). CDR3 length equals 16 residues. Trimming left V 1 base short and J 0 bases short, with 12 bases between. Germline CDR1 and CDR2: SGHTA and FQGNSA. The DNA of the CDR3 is TGTGCCAGCAGCTTAGTAGGGACACTTGTGAACACTGAAGCTTTCTTT. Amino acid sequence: CASSLVGTLVNTEAFF.

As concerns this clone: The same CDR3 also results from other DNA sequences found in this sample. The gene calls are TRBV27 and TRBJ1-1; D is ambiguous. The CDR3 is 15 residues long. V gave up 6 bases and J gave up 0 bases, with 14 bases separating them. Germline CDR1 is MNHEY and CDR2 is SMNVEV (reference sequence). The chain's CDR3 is CASSPRGRLNTEAFF. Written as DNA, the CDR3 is TGTGCCAGCAGCCCTCGCGGACGGTTGAACACTGAAGCTTTCTTT.

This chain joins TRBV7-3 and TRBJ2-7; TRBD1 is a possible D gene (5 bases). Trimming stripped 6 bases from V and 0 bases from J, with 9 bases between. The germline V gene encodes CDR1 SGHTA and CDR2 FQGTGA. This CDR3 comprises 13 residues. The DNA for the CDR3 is TGTGCCAGCAGTGACAGATCCTCCTACGAGCAGTACTTC. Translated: CASSDRSSYEQYF.

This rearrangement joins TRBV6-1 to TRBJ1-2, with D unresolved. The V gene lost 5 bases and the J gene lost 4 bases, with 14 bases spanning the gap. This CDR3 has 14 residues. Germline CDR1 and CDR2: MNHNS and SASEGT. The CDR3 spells CASSIRVASYGYTF. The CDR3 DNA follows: TGTGCCAGCAGTATCCGTGTGGCATCCTATGGCTACACCTTC.

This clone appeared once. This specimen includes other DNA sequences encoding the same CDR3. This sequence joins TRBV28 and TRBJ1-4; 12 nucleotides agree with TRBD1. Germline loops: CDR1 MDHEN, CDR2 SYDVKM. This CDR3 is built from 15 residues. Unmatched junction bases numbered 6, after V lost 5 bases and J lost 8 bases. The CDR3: CASSTPGQGAEKLFF. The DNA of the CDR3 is TGTGCCAGCAGTACGCCGGGACAGGGGGCCGAAAAACTGTTTTTT.

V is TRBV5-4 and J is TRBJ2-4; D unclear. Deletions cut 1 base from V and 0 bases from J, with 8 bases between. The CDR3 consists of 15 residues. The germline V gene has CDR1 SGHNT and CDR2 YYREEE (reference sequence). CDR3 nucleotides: TGTGCCAGCAGCTTGTCCGCTAAAGCCAAAAACATTCAGTACTTC. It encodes CASSLSAKAKNIQYF.

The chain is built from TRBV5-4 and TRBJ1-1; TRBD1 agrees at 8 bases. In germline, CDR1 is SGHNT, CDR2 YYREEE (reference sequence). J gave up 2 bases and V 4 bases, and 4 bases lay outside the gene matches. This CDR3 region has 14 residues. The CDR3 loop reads CASSPGQANTEAFF. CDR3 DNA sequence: TGTGCCAGCAGCCCGGGACAGGCCAACACTGAAGCTTTCTTT.

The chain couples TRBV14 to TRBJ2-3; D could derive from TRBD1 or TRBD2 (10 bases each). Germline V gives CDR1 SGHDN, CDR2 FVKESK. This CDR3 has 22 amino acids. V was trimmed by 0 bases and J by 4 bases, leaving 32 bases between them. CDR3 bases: TGTGCCAGCAGCCAAGATTCCGAGGGACAGGGGAAGCGGGAGGGCCGACCAGATACGCAGTATTTT. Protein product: CASSQDSEGQGKREGRPDTQYF.

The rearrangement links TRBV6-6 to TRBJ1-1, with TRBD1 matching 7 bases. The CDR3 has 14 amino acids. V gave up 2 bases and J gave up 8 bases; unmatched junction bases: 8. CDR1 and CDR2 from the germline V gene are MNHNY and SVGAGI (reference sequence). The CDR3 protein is CASSYVGQAGEAFF. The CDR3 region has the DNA TGTGCCAGCAGTTACGTTGGACAGGCTGGGGAAGCTTTCTTT.

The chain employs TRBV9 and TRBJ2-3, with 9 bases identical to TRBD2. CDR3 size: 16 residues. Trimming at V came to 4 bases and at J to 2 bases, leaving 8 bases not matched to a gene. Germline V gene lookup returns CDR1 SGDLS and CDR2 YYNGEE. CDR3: CASSSRKREATDTQYF. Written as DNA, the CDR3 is TGTGCCAGCAGCTCCCGCAAGCGGGAGGCCACAGATACGCAGTATTTT.

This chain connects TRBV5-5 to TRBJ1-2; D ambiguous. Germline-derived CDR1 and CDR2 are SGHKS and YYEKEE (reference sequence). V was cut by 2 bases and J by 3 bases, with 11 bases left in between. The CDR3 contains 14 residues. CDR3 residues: CASSFSQVDYGYTF. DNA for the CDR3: TGTGCCAGCAGCTTCAGTCAGGTGGACTATGGCTACACCTTC.